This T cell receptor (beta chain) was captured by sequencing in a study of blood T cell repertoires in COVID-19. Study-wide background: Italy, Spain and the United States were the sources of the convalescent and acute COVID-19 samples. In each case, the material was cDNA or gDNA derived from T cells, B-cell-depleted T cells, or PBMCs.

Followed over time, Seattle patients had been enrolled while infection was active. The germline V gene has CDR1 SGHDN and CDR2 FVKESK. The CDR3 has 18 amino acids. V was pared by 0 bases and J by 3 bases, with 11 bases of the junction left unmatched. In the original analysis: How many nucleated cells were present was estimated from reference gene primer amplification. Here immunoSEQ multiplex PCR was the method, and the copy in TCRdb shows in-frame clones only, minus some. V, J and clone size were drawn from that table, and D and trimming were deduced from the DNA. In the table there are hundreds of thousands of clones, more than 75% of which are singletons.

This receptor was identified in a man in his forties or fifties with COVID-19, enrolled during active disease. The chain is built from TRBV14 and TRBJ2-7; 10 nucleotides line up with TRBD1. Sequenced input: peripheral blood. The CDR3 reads CASSQDSFFGTGVYEQYF. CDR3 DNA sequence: TGTGCCAGCAGCCAAGATTCTTTTTTCGGGACAGGGGTCTACGAGCAGTACTTC.